This T cell receptor (beta chain) was captured by sequencing in a study of CD8 T cells in ankylosing spondylitis. Germline values: CDR1 KGHDR, CDR2 SFDVKD. With V trimmed by 6 bases and J by 6 bases, 1 base remained unmatched. The CDR3 is made up of 12 amino acids. TCRdb ran MiXCR on the 5' RACE reads and lists one entry per CDR3 protein. The repertoire holds some 71,000 distinct CDR3 sequences, with less than 6% as singletons. There are many counts of this clonotype. Sequenced material: blood, either unsorted or a sorted T cell fraction (not recorded which). The rearrangement uses TRBV24-1 and TRBJ2-1; 7 bases are shared with TRBD1. This TCR was recovered from a male donor with ankylosing spondylitis or in good health (not recorded which). Here the CDR3 DNA reads TGTGCCACCAGTCGACAGGGCAATGAGCAGTTCTTC. Amino acids: CATSRQGNEQFF.